The rows below give T cell receptor beta chains drawn from one sample of a study of shared clonotypes between healthy human individuals. The assay was immunoSEQ multiplex PCR, and TCRdb's table has in-frame clones only and misses some. The sample lists about 1.1 million clones, around 77% occurring once. Sequenced input: memory CD4+ T cells from PBMCs. These receptors all stem from a man between 18 and 29 years old in good health. Some clones in this sample may be carry-over from other donors' samples. The CDR3 runs from the conserved cysteine through the conserved F or W. A D gene is named only where the DNA matches it firmly. Clone size is stated in some rows and not others, as once, few, many or a class when expanded.

j_call: TRBJ2-7; clone_size: NA; d_call: NA; v_call: TRBV29-1; cdr3_aa: CSVEKGGGTSQYF; cdr3_nt: TGCAGCGTTGAAAAGGGTGGGGGGACGAGTCAGTACTTC
j_call: TRBJ1-5; clone_size: NA; d_call: TRBD1; v_call: TRBV27; cdr3_aa: CASNIRGEGQPQHF; cdr3_nt: TGTGCCAGCAATATCAGGGGGGAAGGTCAGCCCCAGCATTTT
j_call: TRBJ1-3; clone_size: few; d_call: TRBD1; v_call: TRBV2; cdr3_aa: CASAAGGTSGNTIYF; cdr3_nt: TGTGCCAGCGCTGCAGGGGGCACCTCTGGAAACACCATATATTTT
j_call: TRBJ1-1; clone_size: many; d_call: NA; v_call: TRBV28; cdr3_aa: CASSAAPGSRFGMNTEAFF; cdr3_nt: TGTGCCAGCAGTGCAGCACCGGGCAGTCGATTCGGCATGAACACTGAAGCTTTCTTT
j_call: TRBJ2-3; clone_size: NA; d_call: TRBD2; v_call: TRBV10-3; cdr3_aa: CAISEGGRAGDTQYF; cdr3_nt: TGTGCCATCAGTGAGGGGGGGAGGGCCGGAGATACGCAGTATTTT
j_call: TRBJ2-4; clone_size: NA; d_call: NA; v_call: TRBV19; cdr3_aa: CASSVEGALAKNIQYF; cdr3_nt: TGTGCCAGTAGTGTGGAAGGGGCCCTAGCCAAAAACATTCAGTACTTC
j_call: TRBJ1-3; clone_size: few; d_call: NA; v_call: TRBV4-2; cdr3_aa: CASSQDYIGASGNTIYF; cdr3_nt: TGTGCCAGCAGCCAAGATTATATAGGGGCGTCTGGAAACACCATATATTTT
j_call: TRBJ1-2; clone_size: many; d_call: TRBD1; v_call: TRBV7-8; cdr3_aa: CASSPGTGTNYGYTF; cdr3_nt: TGTGCCAGCAGCCCCGGGACAGGGACCAACTATGGCTACACCTTC
j_call: TRBJ2-1; clone_size: NA; d_call: NA; v_call: TRBV11-2; cdr3_aa: CASSFINEQFF; cdr3_nt: TGTGCCAGCAGCTTCATAAATGAGCAGTTCTTC
j_call: TRBJ2-3; clone_size: NA; d_call: NA; v_call: TRBV7-2; cdr3_aa: CASSRLPRQTTDTQYF; cdr3_nt: TGTGCCAGCAGCAGGCTCCCTCGACAAACGACAGATACGCAGTATTTT
j_call: TRBJ1-1; clone_size: NA; d_call: NA; v_call: TRBV18; cdr3_aa: CASSPLGGTEAFF; cdr3_nt: TGTGCCAGCTCACCGTTAGGGGGCACTGAAGCTTTCTTT
j_call: TRBJ2-7; clone_size: NA; d_call: TRBD1; v_call: TRBV4-3; cdr3_aa: CASSRASGTGVYEQYF; cdr3_nt: TGCGCCAGCAGCCGGGCGTCCGGGACAGGGGTCTACGAGCAGTACTTC
j_call: TRBJ1-2; clone_size: NA; d_call: NA; v_call: TRBV19; cdr3_aa: CASSITVGANYGYTF; cdr3_nt: TGTGCCAGTAGTATAACCGTGGGAGCTAACTATGGCTACACCTTC
j_call: TRBJ1-5; clone_size: NA; d_call: NA; v_call: TRBV29-1; cdr3_aa: CSVGGSNQPQHF; cdr3_nt: TGCAGCGTTGGTGGCTCCAATCAGCCCCAGCATTTT
j_call: TRBJ1-1; clone_size: NA; d_call: NA; v_call: TRBV6-6; cdr3_aa: CASSYFTGTTEAFF; cdr3_nt: TGTGCCAGCAGTTACTTCACGGGAACCACTGAAGCTTTCTTT
j_call: TRBJ1-2; clone_size: NA; d_call: NA; v_call: TRBV6-1; cdr3_aa: CASSLEGYPNYGYTF; cdr3_nt: TGTGCCAGCAGTTTGGAGGGGTATCCTAACTATGGCTACACCTTC
j_call: TRBJ1-1; clone_size: NA; d_call: TRBD1; v_call: TRBV19; cdr3_aa: CATKGPGGFAEAFF; cdr3_nt: TGTGCCACCAAAGGACCAGGGGGCTTCGCTGAAGCTTTCTTT
j_call: TRBJ1-1; clone_size: once; d_call: NA; v_call: TRBV27; cdr3_aa: CASSLLNRANTEAFF; cdr3_nt: TGTGCCAGCAGTTTATTGAACAGGGCGAACACTGAAGCTTTCTTT
j_call: TRBJ2-5; clone_size: NA; d_call: NA; v_call: TRBV28; cdr3_aa: CASHGAMETQYF; cdr3_nt: TGTGCCAGCCATGGGGCGATGGAGACCCAGTACTTC
j_call: TRBJ2-4; clone_size: NA; d_call: TRBD1; v_call: TRBV9; cdr3_aa: CASSFRDRGQGLDIQYF; cdr3_nt: TGTGCCAGCAGCTTCCGGGACAGGGGGCAAGGCTTGGACATTCAGTACTTC
j_call: TRBJ2-1; clone_size: once; d_call: NA; v_call: TRBV19; cdr3_aa: CASSIEARAGIVQFF; cdr3_nt: TGTGCCAGTAGTATAGAGGCCCGCGCCGGGATTGTGCAGTTCTTC
j_call: TRBJ2-7; clone_size: many; d_call: TRBD1; v_call: TRBV29-1; cdr3_aa: CSVVTDRGFYEQYF; cdr3_nt: TGCAGCGTTGTAACGGACAGGGGGTTCTACGAGCAGTACTTC
j_call: TRBJ1-3; clone_size: NA; d_call: NA; v_call: TRBV30; cdr3_aa: CAWSVLSGGNTIYF; cdr3_nt: TGTGCCTGGAGTGTACTTTCGGGGGGAAACACCATATATTTT
j_call: TRBJ2-5; clone_size: NA; d_call: TRBD2; v_call: TRBV28; cdr3_aa: CASRLAGAQETQYF; cdr3_nt: TGTGCCAGCAGACTAGCGGGAGCCCAAGAGACCCAGTACTTC
j_call: TRBJ1-2; clone_size: NA; d_call: NA; v_call: TRBV5-8; cdr3_aa: CASSSPYVYGYTF; cdr3_nt: TGTGCCAGCAGCTCACCCTACGTCTATGGCTACACCTTC
j_call: TRBJ2-2; clone_size: NA; d_call: NA; v_call: TRBV28; cdr3_aa: CASSIGGSTGELFF; cdr3_nt: TGTGCCAGCAGTATAGGGGGTAGCACCGGGGAGCTGTTTTTT
j_call: TRBJ2-7; clone_size: NA; d_call: NA; v_call: TRBV20-1; cdr3_aa: CSVRGSYEQYF; cdr3_nt: TGCAGTGTCCGCGGCTCCTACGAGCAGTACTTC
j_call: TRBJ2-1; clone_size: NA; d_call: TRBD2; v_call: TRBV7-3; cdr3_aa: CASSLGRLAGKGEQFF; cdr3_nt: TGTGCCAGCAGCTTAGGTCGACTAGCGGGAAAGGGTGAGCAGTTCTTC
j_call: TRBJ2-2; clone_size: NA; d_call: NA; v_call: TRBV2; cdr3_aa: CASSSSGNTGELFF; cdr3_nt: TGTGCCAGCAGCTCGAGTGGGAACACCGGGGAGCTGTTTTTT
j_call: TRBJ1-2; clone_size: NA; d_call: NA; v_call: TRBV6-1; cdr3_aa: CASSEADQGYGYTF; cdr3_nt: TGTGCCAGCAGTGAAGCGGACCAGGGGTATGGCTACACCTTC
j_call: TRBJ2-7; clone_size: NA; d_call: TRBD1; v_call: TRBV13; cdr3_aa: CASSSRDRGDEQYF; cdr3_nt: TGTGCCAGCAGCTCCCGGGACAGGGGTGACGAGCAGTACTTC
j_call: TRBJ1-5; clone_size: NA; d_call: NA; v_call: TRBV6-1; cdr3_aa: CASEAISNQPQHF; cdr3_nt: TGTGCCAGCGAGGCCATTAGCAATCAGCCCCAGCATTTT
j_call: TRBJ2-7; clone_size: NA; d_call: NA; v_call: TRBV7-6; cdr3_aa: CASSRVLGNSEQYF; cdr3_nt: TGTGCCAGCAGCCGAGTATTGGGAAATAGCGAGCAGTACTTC
j_call: TRBJ2-5; clone_size: NA; d_call: TRBD1; v_call: TRBV5-1; cdr3_aa: CASTTGTGGPSQETQYF; cdr3_nt: TGCGCCAGCACAACCGGGACAGGGGGTCCCTCCCAAGAGACCCAGTACTTC
j_call: TRBJ2-7; clone_size: NA; d_call: TRBD2; v_call: TRBV4-1; cdr3_aa: CASSPSGGRAIYEQYF; cdr3_nt: TGCGCCAGCAGCCCCAGTGGCGGGAGGGCCATCTACGAGCAGTACTTC